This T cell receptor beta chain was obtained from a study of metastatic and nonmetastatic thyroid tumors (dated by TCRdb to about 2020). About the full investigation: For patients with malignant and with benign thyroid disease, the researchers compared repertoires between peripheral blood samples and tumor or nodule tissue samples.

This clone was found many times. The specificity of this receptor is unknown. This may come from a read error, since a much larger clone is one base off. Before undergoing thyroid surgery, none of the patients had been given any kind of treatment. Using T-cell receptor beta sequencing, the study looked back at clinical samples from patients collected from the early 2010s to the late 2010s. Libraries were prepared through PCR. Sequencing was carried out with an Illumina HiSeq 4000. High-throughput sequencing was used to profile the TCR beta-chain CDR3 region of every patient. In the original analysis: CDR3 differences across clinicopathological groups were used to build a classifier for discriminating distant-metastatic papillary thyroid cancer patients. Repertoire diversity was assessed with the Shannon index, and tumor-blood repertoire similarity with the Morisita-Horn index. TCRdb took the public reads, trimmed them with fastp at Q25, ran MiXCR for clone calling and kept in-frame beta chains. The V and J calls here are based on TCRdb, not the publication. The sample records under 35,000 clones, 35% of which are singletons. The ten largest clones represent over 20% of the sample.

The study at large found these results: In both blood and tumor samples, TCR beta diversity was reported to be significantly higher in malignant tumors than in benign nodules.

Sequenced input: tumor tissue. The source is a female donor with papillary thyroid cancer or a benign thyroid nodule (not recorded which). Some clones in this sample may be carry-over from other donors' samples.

Here is the DNA: TGTGCCAGCAGCCCTTCGGTGGGGACTAGCTTTTCCGGGCAGTACTTC. It specifies CASSPSVGTSFSGQYF. The sequence links TRBV9 to TRBJ2-7, with 9 central nucleotides matching TRBD2. V trim: 4 bases; J trim: 9 bases; unmatched bases: 17. CDR1 SGDLS and CDR2 YYNGEE were looked up in the germline V gene. The cysteine opens and the phenylalanine closes a CDR3 of 16 amino acids. Just the 48-base CDR3 DNA is kept, in frame starting at base 1.